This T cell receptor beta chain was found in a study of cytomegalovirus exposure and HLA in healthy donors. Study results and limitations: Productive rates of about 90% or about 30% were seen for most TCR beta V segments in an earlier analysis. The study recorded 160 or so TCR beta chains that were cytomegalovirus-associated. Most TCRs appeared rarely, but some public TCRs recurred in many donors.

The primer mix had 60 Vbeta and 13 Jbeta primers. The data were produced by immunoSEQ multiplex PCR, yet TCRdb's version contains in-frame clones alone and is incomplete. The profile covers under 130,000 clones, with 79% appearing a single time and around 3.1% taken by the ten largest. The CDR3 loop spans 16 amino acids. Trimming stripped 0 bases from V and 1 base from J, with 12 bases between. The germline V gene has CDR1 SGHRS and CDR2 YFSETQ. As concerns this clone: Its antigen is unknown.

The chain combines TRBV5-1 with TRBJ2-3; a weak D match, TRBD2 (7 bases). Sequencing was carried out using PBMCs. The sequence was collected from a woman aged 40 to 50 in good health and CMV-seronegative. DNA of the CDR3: TGCGCCAGCAGCTTGGCGGGGGCGGGAGGCACAGATACGCAGTATTTT. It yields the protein CASSLAGAGGTDTQYF.